This TCR beta chain was captured by sequencing in a study of blood T cell repertoires in COVID-19. This CDR3 contains 12 residues. Per the germline V gene, CDR1 is SEHNR and CDR2 is FQNEAQ (reference sequence). In the original processing: From reference gene primer amplification, estimates of nucleated cell counts were derived. TCRdb's copy holds only in-frame clones and misses some; the assay was immunoSEQ multiplex PCR. V and J calls and clone size are those listed in that table; D and trimming were worked out from the DNA. Seen here are around 250,000 clones, roughly 80% observed once, and the top ten hold under 5%. This clone has more than one count but fewer than ten. One end of the junction does not line up with germline, which may come from a read error.

The specimen sequenced was peripheral blood. The sequence was collected from a man in his forties or fifties with active or convalescent COVID-19. This chain connects TRBV7-9 to TRBJ2-7, with TRBD1 matching over 7 bases. DNA of the CDR3: TGTGCCAGCAGCCGACTCGGGCAGGGGGTAGACTTC. It specifies CASSRLGQGVDF.